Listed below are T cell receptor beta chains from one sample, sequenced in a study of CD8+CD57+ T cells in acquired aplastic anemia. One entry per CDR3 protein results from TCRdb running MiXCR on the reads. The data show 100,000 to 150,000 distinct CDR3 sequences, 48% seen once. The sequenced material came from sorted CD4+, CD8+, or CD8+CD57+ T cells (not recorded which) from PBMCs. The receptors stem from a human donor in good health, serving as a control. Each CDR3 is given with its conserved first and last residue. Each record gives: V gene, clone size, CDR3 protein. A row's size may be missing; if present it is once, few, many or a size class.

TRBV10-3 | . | CAIRGVGHNEQFF
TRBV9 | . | CASSVVSRSGWETQYF
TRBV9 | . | CASSVVFDEQFF
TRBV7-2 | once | CASSRRQGLGEQYF
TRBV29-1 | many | CSVDHPGGSTVETQYF
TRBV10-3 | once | CAISEGPDTEAFF
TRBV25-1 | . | CASSGGETYEQYF
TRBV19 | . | CASSPRGYYGYTF
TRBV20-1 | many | CSAYPGTNPDTQYF
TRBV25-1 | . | CASSTGTGPSNTIYF
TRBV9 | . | CASSTRRGTSGGEETQYF
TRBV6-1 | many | CASSETGGGGGEQFF
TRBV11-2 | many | CASSPHAGQEQLANYGYTF
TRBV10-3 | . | CAISDPRVDYYNEQFF
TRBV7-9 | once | CASSLEGVGRGYTF
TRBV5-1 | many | CASTSLGVAGGYTQYF
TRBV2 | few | CASSEGLAQFRRYF
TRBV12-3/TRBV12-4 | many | CASSFGTANYGYTF
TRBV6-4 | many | CASPLQGYQETQYF
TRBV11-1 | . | CASNPTGGSYNEQFF
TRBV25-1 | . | CASSDLGFNEQYF
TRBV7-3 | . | CASSVHRQETQYF
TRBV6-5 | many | CAGSTRNRDRDYGYTF